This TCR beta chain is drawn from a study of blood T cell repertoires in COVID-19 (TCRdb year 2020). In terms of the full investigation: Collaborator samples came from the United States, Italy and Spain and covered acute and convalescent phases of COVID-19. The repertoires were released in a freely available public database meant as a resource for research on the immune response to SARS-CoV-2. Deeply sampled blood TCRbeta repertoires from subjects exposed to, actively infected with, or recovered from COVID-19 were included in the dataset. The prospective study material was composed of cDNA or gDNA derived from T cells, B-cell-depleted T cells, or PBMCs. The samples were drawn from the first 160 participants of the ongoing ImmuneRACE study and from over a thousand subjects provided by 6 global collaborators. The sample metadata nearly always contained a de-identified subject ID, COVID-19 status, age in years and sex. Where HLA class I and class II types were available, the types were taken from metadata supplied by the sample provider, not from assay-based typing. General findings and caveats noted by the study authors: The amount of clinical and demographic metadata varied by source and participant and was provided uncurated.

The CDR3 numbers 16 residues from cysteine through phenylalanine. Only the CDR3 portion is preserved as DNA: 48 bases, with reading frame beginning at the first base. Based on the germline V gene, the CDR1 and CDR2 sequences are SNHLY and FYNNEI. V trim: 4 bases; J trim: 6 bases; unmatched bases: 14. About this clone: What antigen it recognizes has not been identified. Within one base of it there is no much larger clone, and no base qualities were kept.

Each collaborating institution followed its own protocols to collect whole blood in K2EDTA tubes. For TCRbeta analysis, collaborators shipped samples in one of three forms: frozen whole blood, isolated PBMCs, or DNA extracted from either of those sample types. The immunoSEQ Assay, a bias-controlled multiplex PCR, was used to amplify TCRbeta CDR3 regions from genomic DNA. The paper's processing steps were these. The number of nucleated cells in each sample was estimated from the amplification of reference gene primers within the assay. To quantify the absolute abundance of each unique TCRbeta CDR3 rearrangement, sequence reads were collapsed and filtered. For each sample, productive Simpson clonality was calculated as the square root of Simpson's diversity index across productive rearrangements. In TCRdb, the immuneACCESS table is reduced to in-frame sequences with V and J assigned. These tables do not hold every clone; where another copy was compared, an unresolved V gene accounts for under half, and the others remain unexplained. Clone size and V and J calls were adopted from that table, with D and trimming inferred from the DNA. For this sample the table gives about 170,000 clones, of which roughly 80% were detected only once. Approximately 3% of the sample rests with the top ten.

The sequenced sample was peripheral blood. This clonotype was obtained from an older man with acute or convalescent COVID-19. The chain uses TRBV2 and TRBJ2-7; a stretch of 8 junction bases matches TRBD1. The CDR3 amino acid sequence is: CASSGARTGNVREQYF. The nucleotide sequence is TGTGCCAGCAGTGGGGCCAGGACAGGGAATGTACGCGAGCAGTACTTC. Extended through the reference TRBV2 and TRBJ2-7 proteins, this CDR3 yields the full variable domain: EPEVTQTPSHQVTQMGQEVILRCVPISNHLYFYWYRQILGQKVEFLVSFYNNEISEKSEIFDDQFSVERPDGSNFTLKIRSTKLEDSAMYFCASSGARTGNVREQYFGPGTRLTVT.